The entry below gives a single TCR beta chain sequence along with its context. The junction and the germline gene differ at one end; a read error may be behind it. The data derive from a study of tumor-infiltrating lymphocytes in primary liver carcinoma. Germline DNA was extracted alongside blood RNA, which was obtained from unsorted whole blood. The authors made TCR beta cDNA from around 500 ng total RNA with a constant-region primer. Investigators got TCR beta libraries out of three nested multiplex PCR rounds, done with slightly modified ARM-PCR. Both of the initial two PCR rounds ran for around 9 cycles and employed TRBV1-TRBV30 forward primers alongside a C-beta reverse primer. TCRdb passed the multiplex PCR reads through MiXCR, listing each CDR3 protein once. The sample has more than 150,000 distinct CDR3 sequences, over 50% seen once. The length of the CDR3 is 15 residues.

The sequence was collected from a man in his forties with primary liver carcinoma and hepatitis B virus infection. Material: peripheral blood. The genes are TRBV12-3 or TRBV12-4 and TRBJ1-1; a weak D match, TRBD1 (5 bases). This chain's CDR3 is CARSHRDLGDLEAFF. CDR3 nucleotides: TGTGCCCGCAGTCACCGGGACCTGGGTGACCTAGAAGCTTTCTTT.